This T cell receptor beta chain was found in a study of Graves' ophthalmopathy and Graves' hyperthyroidism. Study-wide results and limits: Sensitivity of roughly 88% and specificity of 65% to 83% were achieved when a 13-signature model separated ophthalmopathy from stable hyperthyroidism.

Germline CDR1 is MDHEN and CDR2 is SYDVKM. The CDR3 length is 14 residues. The V and J ends lost 4 bases and 4 bases respectively, with 13 bases between them. In this cohort, patients with other autoimmune diseases, uncontrolled infections, pregnancy or lactation were excluded. Orbital computed tomography, together with clinical symptoms, serum thyroxine, TRAb and thyroid ultrasound, was used for diagnosis. This clonotype was counted only a few times. Its cognate antigen is unknown. Amplified material comprised TCR beta CDR3 regions derived from RNA transcripts. HTBI-primed first-round RT-PCR preceded second-round multiplex PCR. Each CDR3 protein is one row after TCRdb ran MiXCR on the multiplex PCR reads. Here the sample spans about half a million distinct CDR3 sequences, approximately 15% being singletons.

This chain uses TRBV28 with TRBJ1-2; possible D gene TRBD1, 6 bases. The sequence came from a woman in her twenties or thirties with Graves' ophthalmopathy. The sample taken for sequencing was blood. CDR3 in amino acids: CASSWTARTYGYTF. The CDR3 region has the DNA TGTGCCAGCAGTTGGACAGCCAGAACCTATGGCTACACCTTC.